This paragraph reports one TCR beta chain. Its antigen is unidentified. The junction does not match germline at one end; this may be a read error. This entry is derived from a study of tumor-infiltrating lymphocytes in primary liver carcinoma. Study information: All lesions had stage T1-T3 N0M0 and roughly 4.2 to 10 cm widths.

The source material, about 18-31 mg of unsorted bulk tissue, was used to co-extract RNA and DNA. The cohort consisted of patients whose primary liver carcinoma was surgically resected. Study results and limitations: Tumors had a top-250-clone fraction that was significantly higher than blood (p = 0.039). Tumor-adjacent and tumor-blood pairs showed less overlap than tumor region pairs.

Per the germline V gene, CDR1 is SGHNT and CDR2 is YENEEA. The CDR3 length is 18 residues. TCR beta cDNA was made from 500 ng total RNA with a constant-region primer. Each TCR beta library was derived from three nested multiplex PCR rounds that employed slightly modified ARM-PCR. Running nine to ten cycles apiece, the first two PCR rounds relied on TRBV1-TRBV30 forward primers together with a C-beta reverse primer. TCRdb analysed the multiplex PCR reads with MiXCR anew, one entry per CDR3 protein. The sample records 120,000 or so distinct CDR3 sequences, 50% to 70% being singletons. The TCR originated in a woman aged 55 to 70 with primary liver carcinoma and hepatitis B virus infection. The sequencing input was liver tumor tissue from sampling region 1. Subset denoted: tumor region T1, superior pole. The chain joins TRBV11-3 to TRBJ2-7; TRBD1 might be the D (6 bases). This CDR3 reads CANSLDRLGTLGTYEQYF. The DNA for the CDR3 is TGTGCCAACAGCTTAGATCGGTTAGGGACACTGGGGACCTACGAGCAGTACTTC.